A selection of T cell receptor beta chains follows, all from one sample in a study of T cell repertoires in cytomegalovirus infection. These TCRs' antigens remain unknown. TCRdb re-called the reads through MiXCR, storing one row per CDR3 protein. The sample has some 350,000 distinct CDR3 sequences, about 35% seen once. The sequencing here drew on cultured PBMCs, taken from culture after CMV antigen stimulation. The receptors stem from a human donor in good health (CMV status not recorded). Some clones in this sample may be carry-over from other donors' samples. Both conserved end residues are part of each CDR3. Fields, in order: D gene, J gene, clone size, V gene, CDR3 DNA, CDR3 protein. The D gene is left open where the match is weak. Rows give clone size only sometimes, using once, few, many, or a class for an expanded clone.

. TRBJ2-3 many TRBV6-2/TRBV6-3 TGTGCCAGCAGTCCACCAGGAACGCAGTATTTT CASSPPGTQYF
. TRBJ2-1 few TRBV7-2 TGTGCCAGCAGCGAAGAGGAGGCGGCAGATCACAATGAGCAGTTCTTC CASSEEEAADHNEQFF
TRBD1 TRBJ1-5 . TRBV12-3/TRBV12-4 TGTGCCAGCAGTGCACAGGGGGGTAATCAGCCCCAGCATTTT CASSAQGGNQPQHF
. TRBJ2-5 . TRBV6-2/TRBV6-3 TGTGCCAGCAAGGGGGGAAGAGTTGGGGAGACCCAGTACTTC CASKGGRVGETQYF
TRBD1 TRBJ1-5 . TRBV12-3/TRBV12-4 TGTGCCAGCAGTACAGGGGGCCGACAGCCCCAGCATTTT CASSTGGRQPQHF
. TRBJ2-3 once TRBV7-2 TGTGCCAGCAGCTTGGAGGGCCGTCAAACTAGCACAGATACGCAGTATTTT CASSLEGRQTSTDTQYF
. TRBJ2-7 many TRBV7-2 TGTGCCAGCAGCCGCGTACCTTCGTGGCCCTACGAGCAGTACTTC CASSRVPSWPYEQYF
TRBD1 TRBJ1-3 . TRBV15 TGTGCCACCAGGGACAGGCCAAGCTCTGGAAACACCATATATTTT CATRDRPSSGNTIYF
. TRBJ1-1 . TRBV5-1 TGCGCCAGCAGCTTGAACACGAACACTGAAGCTTTCTTT CASSLNTNTEAFF
. TRBJ2-3 . TRBV12-5 TGTGCTAGTGGTTTAAGGCAGTCCACAGATACGCAGTATTTT CASGLRQSTDTQYF
. TRBJ1-5 few TRBV12-5 TGTGCTAGTGGTTTGGAGGAGGGCCAGCCCCAGCATTTT CASGLEEGQPQHF
. TRBJ2-3 few TRBV7-3 TGTGCCAGCAGCTCAGGAGGGGTTGGCACAGATACGCAGTATTTT CASSSGGVGTDTQYF
. TRBJ1-3 once TRBV9 TGTGCCAGCAGCGTAGAAGGGGCCCGCCCCATATATTTT CASSVEGARPIYF
TRBD1 TRBJ1-1 once TRBV7-8 TGTGCCAGCAGGACGAGGGGCAGGGGGCTCACTGAAGCTTTCTTT CASRTRGRGLTEAFF
. TRBJ2-1 . TRBV6-2/TRBV6-3 TGTGCCAGCAGAAGGTACCAGACATACAATGAGCAGTTCTTC CASRRYQTYNEQFF
. TRBJ2-1 few TRBV7-2 TGTGCCAGCAGCTTAGCTCCGTTATCCTACAATGAGCAGTTCTTC CASSLAPLSYNEQFF
TRBD1 TRBJ2-1 few TRBV6-2/TRBV6-3 TGTGCCAGCAGTTACCCAACAGGGACAGGGGACAATGAGCAGTTCTTC CASSYPTGTGDNEQFF
TRBD2 TRBJ2-7 few TRBV6-5 TGTGCCAGCAGTCGCCCGGGACTAGGGAGAGAGCAGTACTTC CASSRPGLGREQYF
TRBD1 TRBJ1-1 . TRBV7-2 TGTGCCAGCAGCCCCTCCCGGCCAGGGGGCCACACTGAAGCTTTCTTT CASSPSRPGGHTEAFF
. TRBJ2-7 . TRBV7-2 TGTGCCAGCGCCCCCGTAGGTTCCTACGAGCAGTACTTC CASAPVGSYEQYF
TRBD1 TRBJ1-1 . TRBV19 TGTGCCAGTACCATGACAGGGGGCGTGATATTGGACACTGAAGCTTTCTTT CASTMTGGVILDTEAFF
TRBD1 TRBJ1-5 few TRBV7-9 TGTGCCAGCAGCCCCGGGACAGGGATTAATCAGCCCCAGCATTTT CASSPGTGINQPQHF
. TRBJ2-3 . TRBV6-1 TGTGCCAGCAGTGAGGCCCCAGATACGCAGTATTTT CASSEAPDTQYF
. TRBJ2-5 . TRBV24-1 TGTGCCACCAGTGAAGGGACGGAAGAGACCCAGTACTTC CATSEGTEETQYF
. TRBJ2-3 . TRBV6-6 TGTGCCAGCAGTTACCCACCTCGGGATACGCAGTATTTT CASSYPPRDTQYF
. TRBJ2-5 . TRBV6-5 TGTGCCAGCAGTTACGACGGGGAGACCCAGTACTTC CASSYDGETQYF
TRBD2 TRBJ2-5 . TRBV20-1 TGCAGTGCCCAGACTAGCGGGAAAGAGACCCAGTACTTC CSAQTSGKETQYF
TRBD1 TRBJ2-7 many TRBV28 TGTGCCAGCACCACCGGGACAGCATCCTACGAGCAGTACTTC CASTTGTASYEQYF
TRBD2 TRBJ2-2 few TRBV7-2 TGTGCCAGCAAGGGACTAGCGGGAGTCTTGAACACCGGGGAGCTGTTTTTT CASKGLAGVLNTGELFF
. TRBJ2-1 few TRBV7-9 TGTGCCAGCAGCTTGGGAAAGGGACCGGCGGGGCCCTACAATGAGCAGTTCTTC CASSLGKGPAGPYNEQFF
. TRBJ2-1 . TRBV11-2 TGTGCCAGCAGCTTCTCTCCGGGACGGGAGCGAACCTACAATGAGCAGTTCTTC CASSFSPGRERTYNEQFF
. TRBJ1-1 . TRBV30 TGTGCCTGGAGTATCGATAACACTGAAGCTTTCTTT CAWSIDNTEAFF
. TRBJ2-3 few TRBV27 TGTGCCAGCAATAGGAGCATCATCACAGATACGCAGTATTTT CASNRSIITDTQYF
. TRBJ2-1 many TRBV7-2 TGTGCCAGCAGCTTTGGACTACTCTACAATGAGCAGTTCTTC CASSFGLLYNEQFF
. TRBJ1-5 . TRBV19 TGTGCCAGTAGGTATCCCGGGACAAATAGCAATCAGCCCCAGCATTTT CASRYPGTNSNQPQHF
TRBD2 TRBJ2-1 . TRBV12-3/TRBV12-4 TGTGCCAGCAGTTCTAGCGGGAGGGCTGGGGTGGGGGATGAGCAGTTCTTC CASSSSGRAGVGDEQFF
TRBD1 TRBJ2-2 . TRBV12-3/TRBV12-4 TGTGCCAGCAGGGCCCGGGACAGGGCCCGGGGGGAGCTGTTTTTT CASRARDRARGELFF
TRBD2 TRBJ2-1 many TRBV7-9 TGTGCCAGCAGCCCCCGACTAGCGGGCTCTAGCTCCTACAATGAGCAGTTCTTC CASSPRLAGSSSYNEQFF
TRBD2 TRBJ2-3 many TRBV29-1 TGCAGCGTTTCACTAGCGGGAGGGGGGTCCCGAGTTTATACGCAGTATTTT CSVSLAGGGSRVYTQYF
. TRBJ2-1 few TRBV6-2/TRBV6-3 TGTGCCAGCAGTTACTCCCGGCGGGTATACAATGAGCAGTTCTTC CASSYSRRVYNEQFF
. TRBJ1-1 . TRBV29-1 TGCAGCGTTGCATTCGCGTCACTGGGAAACACTGAAGCTTTCTTT CSVAFASLGNTEAFF
. TRBJ2-3 . TRBV7-2 TGTGCCAGCAGCACATGGGCGGGCACAGATACGCAGTATTTT CASSTWAGTDTQYF
TRBD1 TRBJ1-5 . TRBV10-2 TGCGCCAGCCGGACAGGGGATCAGCCCCAGCATTTT CASRTGDQPQHF
. TRBJ1-4 few TRBV28 TGTGCCAGCAGACCAGGCCTGAGGGAAAAACTGTTTTTT CASRPGLREKLFF
TRBD1 TRBJ2-1 many TRBV5-8 TGTGCCAGCAGCTTACAGGGGGCATCCTACAATGAGCAGTTCTTC CASSLQGASYNEQFF
. TRBJ2-3 . TRBV28 TGTGCCAGCAGGGATAGCCCGCTGTCCGGGACCCTTCATACGCAGTATTTT CASRDSPLSGTLHTQYF
TRBD2 TRBJ2-1 few TRBV19 TGTGCCAGTAGTATAGCGGTAGCGGGAGGGGGCGATGAGCAGTTCTTC CASSIAVAGGGDEQFF
. TRBJ1-6 . TRBV7-6 TGTGCCAGCAGCTTACAACAGGCATTTAATTCACCCCTCCACTTT CASSLQQAFNSPLHF
. TRBJ2-7 few TRBV28 TGTGCCAGCAGCCGTGGACAGTACTCCTACGAGCAGTACTTC CASSRGQYSYEQYF
TRBD2 TRBJ2-7 many TRBV28 TGTGCCAGCAGAAGACGCGATATGGGGCGGGAGGGCTACGAGCAGTACTTC CASRRRDMGREGYEQYF